One T cell receptor (beta chain) is described in this entry. This sample was taken from a study of blood T cell repertoires in COVID-19. Enrolled through a virtual design, the participants were between roughly 18 and 90 years of age and came from 24 US areas. Assignment of participants to cohorts was predicated upon participant-reported clinical history. CDR3 length equals 15 residues. J was trimmed by 1 base and V by 3 bases; bases with no gene match: 4. The germline gives CDR1 PRHDT, CDR2 FYEKMQ (reference sequence). Sequencing was performed with immunoSEQ multiplex PCR; in TCRdb, only in-frame clones are kept and a portion is missing. The sample carries about 480,000 clones, roughly nine tenths recorded once.

The sequence was obtained from a woman aged 55-70 years who had recovered from COVID-19. This chain connects TRBV13 to TRBJ1-1; the match to TRBD1 covers 8 bases. Sample: PBMCs or T cells enriched from blood (not recorded which). Here the CDR3 reads CASSFGRGPNTEAFF. CDR3 DNA: TGTGCCAGCAGCTTCGGCAGGGGGCCGAACACTGAAGCTTTCTTT.